This T cell receptor beta chain originates from a study of T-cell reconstitution after alpha-beta-depleted transplantation in children. Preparation of the TCRbeta library used unique molecular identifiers. TCRdb called the PCR reads again in MiXCR, with one record for every CDR3 protein. This table has 190,000 or so distinct CDR3 sequences, around 6.8% appearing once. The germline V gene encodes CDR1 SGHVS and CDR2 FNYEAQ. The trim removed 0 bases at V and 12 bases at J, leaving 4 bases unmatched. CDR3 length: 15 residues. This sequence originates from a human donor who donated a stem cell graft to a child with Wiskott-Aldrich syndrome. Sample: PBMCs from the stem cell graft donor, taken from the stem cell graft. The chain links TRBV7-6 to TRBJ2-1, with TRBD2 matching 14 bases. CDR3 in DNA: TGTGCCAGCAGCTTAGCCATAGGACTAGCGGGAGGGCAGTTCTTC. It encodes CASSLAIGLAGGQFF.